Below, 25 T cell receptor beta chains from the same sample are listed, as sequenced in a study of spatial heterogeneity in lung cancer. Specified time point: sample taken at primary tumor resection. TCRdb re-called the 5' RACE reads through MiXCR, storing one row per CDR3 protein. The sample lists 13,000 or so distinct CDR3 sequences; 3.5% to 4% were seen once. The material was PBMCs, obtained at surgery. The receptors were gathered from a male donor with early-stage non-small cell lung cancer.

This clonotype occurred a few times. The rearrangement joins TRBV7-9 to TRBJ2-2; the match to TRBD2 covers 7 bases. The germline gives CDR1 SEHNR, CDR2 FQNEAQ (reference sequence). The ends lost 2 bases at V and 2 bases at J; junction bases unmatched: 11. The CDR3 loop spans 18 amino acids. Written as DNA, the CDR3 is TGTGCCAGCAGCTTACCTAGCGGTTCAGTCCAAAACACCGGGGAGCTGTTTTTT. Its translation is CASSLPSGSVQNTGELFF.

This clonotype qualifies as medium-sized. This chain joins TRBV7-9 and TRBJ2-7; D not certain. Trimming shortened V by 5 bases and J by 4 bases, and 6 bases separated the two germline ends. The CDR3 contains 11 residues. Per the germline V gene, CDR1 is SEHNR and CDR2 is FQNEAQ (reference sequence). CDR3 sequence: CASSRIYEQYF. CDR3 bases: TGTGCCAGCAGCCGAATTTACGAGCAGTACTTC.

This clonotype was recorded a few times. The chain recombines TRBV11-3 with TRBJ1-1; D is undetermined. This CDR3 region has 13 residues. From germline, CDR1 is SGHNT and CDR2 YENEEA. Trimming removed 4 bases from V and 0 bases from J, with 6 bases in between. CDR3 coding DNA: TGTGCCAGCAGCTCCCAGGTGAACACTGAAGCTTTCTTT. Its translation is CASSSQVNTEAFF.

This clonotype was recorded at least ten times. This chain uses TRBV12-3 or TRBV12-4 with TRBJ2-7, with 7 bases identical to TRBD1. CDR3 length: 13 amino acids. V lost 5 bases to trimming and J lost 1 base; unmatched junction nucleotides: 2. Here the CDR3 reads CASSTTGSYEQYF. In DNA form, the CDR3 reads TGTGCCAGCAGTACGACAGGGTCCTACGAGCAGTACTTC.

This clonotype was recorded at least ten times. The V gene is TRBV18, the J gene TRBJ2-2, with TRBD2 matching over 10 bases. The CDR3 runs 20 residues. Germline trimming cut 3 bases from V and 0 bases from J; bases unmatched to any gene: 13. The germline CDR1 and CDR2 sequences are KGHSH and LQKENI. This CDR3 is CASSPGRTTSGVANTGELFF. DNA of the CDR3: TGTGCCAGCTCACCCGGCCGAACTACTAGCGGGGTCGCGAACACCGGGGAGCTGTTTTTT.

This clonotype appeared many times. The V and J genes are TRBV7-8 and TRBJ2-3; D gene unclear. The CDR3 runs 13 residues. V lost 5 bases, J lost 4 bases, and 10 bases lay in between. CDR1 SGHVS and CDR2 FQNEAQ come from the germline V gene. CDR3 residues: CASSLLNSDTQYF. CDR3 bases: TGTGCCAGCAGCCTTCTGAACTCAGATACGCAGTATTTT.

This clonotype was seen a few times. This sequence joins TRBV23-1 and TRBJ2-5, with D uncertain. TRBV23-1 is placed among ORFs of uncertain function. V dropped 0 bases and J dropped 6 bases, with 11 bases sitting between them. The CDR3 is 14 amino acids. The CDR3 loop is CASSQSETAKTQYF. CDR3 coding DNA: TGCGCCAGCAGTCAATCTGAGACCGCGAAGACCCAGTACTTC.

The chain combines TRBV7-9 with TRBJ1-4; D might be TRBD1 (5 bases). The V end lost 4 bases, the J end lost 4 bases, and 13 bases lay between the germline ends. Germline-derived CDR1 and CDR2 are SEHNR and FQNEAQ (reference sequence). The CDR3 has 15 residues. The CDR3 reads CASSSRGGNNEKLFF. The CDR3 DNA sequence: TGTGCCAGCAGCTCCCGGGGCGGCAATAATGAAAAACTGTTTTTT. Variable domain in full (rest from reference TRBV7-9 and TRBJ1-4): DTGVSQNPRHKITKRGQNVTFRCDPISEHNRLYWYRQTLGQGPEFLTYFQNEAQLEKSRLLSDRFSAERPKGSFSTLEIQRTEQGDSAMYLCASSSRGGNNEKLFFGSGTQLSVL.

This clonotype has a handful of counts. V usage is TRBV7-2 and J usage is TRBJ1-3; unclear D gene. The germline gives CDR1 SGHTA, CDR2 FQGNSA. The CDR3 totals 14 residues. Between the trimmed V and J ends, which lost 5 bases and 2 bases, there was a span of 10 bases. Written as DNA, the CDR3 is TGTGCCAGCAGCCTACAGCACCCTGGAAACACCATATATTTT. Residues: CASSLQHPGNTIYF.

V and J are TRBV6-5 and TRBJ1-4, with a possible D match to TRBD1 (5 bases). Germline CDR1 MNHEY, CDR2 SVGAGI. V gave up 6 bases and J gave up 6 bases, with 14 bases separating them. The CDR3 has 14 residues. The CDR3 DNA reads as TGTGCCAGCAGACACGGAAGAGGGGATGAAAAACTGTTTTTT. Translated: CASRHGRGDEKLFF.

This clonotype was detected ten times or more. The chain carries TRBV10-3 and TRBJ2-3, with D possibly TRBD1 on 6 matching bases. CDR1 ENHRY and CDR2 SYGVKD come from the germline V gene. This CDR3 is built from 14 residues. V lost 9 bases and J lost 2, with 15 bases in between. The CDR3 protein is CAIRPQGPTDTQYF. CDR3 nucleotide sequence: TGTGCCATTCGACCTCAGGGGCCCACAGATACGCAGTATTTT.

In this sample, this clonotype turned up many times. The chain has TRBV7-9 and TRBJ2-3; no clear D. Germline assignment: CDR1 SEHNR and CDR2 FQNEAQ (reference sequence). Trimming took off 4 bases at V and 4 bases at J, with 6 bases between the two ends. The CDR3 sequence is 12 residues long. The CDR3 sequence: CASSSPPDTQYF. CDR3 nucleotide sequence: TGTGCCAGCAGCTCACCCCCAGATACGCAGTATTTT.

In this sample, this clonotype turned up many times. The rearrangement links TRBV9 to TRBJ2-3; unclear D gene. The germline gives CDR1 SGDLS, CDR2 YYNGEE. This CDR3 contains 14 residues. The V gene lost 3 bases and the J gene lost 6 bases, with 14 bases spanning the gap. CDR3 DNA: TGTGCCAGCAGCGAACTACCGGATGGGGATACGCAGTATTTT. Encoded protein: CASSELPDGDTQYF.

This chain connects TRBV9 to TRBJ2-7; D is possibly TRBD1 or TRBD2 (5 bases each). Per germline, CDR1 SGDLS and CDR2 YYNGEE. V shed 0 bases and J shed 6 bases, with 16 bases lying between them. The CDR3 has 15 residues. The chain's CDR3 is CASSVEGTHPSEQYF. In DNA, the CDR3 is TGTGCCAGCAGCGTAGAGGGGACGCACCCCAGCGAGCAGTACTTC.

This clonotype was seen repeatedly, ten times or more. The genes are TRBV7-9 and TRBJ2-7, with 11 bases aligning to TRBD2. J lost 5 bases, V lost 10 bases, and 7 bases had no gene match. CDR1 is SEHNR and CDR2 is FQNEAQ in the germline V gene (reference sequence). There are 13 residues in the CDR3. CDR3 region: CAITPGLADEQYF. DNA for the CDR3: TGTGCCATAACCCCGGGACTAGCGGACGAGCAGTACTTC.

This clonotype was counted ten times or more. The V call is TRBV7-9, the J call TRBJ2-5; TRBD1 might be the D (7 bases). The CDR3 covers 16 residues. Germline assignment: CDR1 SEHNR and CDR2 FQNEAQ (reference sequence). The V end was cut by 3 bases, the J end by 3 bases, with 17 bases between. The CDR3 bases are TGTGCCAGCAGCTTTTCATCCGGCAGGGGGGAAGAGACCCAGTACTTC. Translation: CASSFSSGRGEETQYF.

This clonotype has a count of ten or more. As DNA, the CDR3 is TGTGCCAGCAGCTTAGCGGTCCCCCTAGGGGCCTCTAACTATGGCTACACCTTC. Residues: CASSLAVPLGASNYGYTF. The rearrangement uses TRBV7-2 and TRBJ1-2; D is perhaps TRBD1 (5 bases). V shed 0 bases and J shed 0 bases, with 17 bases lying between them. Germline-derived CDR1 and CDR2 are SGHTA and FQGNSA. The CDR3 spans 18 residues.

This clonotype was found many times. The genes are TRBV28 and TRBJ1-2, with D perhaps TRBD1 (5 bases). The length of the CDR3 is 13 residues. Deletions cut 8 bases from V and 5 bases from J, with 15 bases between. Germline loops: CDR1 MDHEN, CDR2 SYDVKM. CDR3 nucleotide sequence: TGTGCCAGCGTAAATACCCAGGGTTATGGCTACACCTTC. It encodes CASVNTQGYGYTF.

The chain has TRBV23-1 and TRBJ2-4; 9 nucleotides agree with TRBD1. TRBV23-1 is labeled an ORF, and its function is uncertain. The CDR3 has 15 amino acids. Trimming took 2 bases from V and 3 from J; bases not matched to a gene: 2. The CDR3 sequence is CASSQGQGNKNIQYF. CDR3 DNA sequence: TGCGCCAGCAGTCAAGGACAGGGGAACAAAAACATTCAGTACTTC.

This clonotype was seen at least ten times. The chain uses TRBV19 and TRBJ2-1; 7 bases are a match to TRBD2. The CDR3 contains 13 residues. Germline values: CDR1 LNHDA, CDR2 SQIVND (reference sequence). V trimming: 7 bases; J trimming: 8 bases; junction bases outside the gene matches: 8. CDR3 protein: CASTPGGIHEQFF. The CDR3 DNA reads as TGTGCCAGTACCCCCGGGGGGATCCATGAGCAGTTCTTC. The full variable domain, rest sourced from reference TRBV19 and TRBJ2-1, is DGGITQSPKYLFRKEGQNVTLSCEQNLNHDAMYWYRQDPGQGLRLIYYSQIVNDFQKGDIAEGYSVSREKKESFPLTVTSAQKNPTAFYLCASTPGGIHEQFFGPGTRLTVL.

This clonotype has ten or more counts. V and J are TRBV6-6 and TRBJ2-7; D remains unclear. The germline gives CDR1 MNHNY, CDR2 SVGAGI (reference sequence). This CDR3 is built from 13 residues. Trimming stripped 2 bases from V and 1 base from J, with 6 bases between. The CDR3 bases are TGTGCCAGCAGTTACGGGCATTCCTACGAGCAGTACTTC. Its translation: CASSYGHSYEQYF.

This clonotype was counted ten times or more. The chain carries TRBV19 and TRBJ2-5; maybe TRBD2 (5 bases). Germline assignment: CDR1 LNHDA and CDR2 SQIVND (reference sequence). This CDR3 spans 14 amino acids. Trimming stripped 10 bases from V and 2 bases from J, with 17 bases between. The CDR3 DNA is TGTGCCACCAAATACGCGACTAATCAAGAGACCCAGTACTTC. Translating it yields CATKYATNQETQYF.

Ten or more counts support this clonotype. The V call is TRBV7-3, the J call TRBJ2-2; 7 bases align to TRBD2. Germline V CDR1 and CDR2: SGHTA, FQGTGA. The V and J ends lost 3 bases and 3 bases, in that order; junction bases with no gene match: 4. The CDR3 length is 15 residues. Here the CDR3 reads CASSLAGADTGELFF. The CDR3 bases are TGTGCCAGCAGCTTGGCGGGAGCGGACACCGGGGAGCTGTTTTTT.

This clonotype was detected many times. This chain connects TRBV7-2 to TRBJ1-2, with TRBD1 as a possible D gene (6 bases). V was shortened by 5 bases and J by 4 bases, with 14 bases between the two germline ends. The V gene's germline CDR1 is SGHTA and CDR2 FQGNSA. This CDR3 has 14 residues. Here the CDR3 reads CASSRGGAFYGYTF. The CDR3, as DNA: TGTGCCAGCAGCCGTGGGGGGGCCTTCTATGGCTACACCTTC.

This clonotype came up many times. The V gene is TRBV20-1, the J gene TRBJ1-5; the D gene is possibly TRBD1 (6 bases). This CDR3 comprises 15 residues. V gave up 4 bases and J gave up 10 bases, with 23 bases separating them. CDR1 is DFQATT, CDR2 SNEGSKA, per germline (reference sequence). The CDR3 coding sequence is TGCAGTGCTACTGATCAGACAGGACTTCTTCACCCCCAGCATTTT. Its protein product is CSATDQTGLLHPQHF.